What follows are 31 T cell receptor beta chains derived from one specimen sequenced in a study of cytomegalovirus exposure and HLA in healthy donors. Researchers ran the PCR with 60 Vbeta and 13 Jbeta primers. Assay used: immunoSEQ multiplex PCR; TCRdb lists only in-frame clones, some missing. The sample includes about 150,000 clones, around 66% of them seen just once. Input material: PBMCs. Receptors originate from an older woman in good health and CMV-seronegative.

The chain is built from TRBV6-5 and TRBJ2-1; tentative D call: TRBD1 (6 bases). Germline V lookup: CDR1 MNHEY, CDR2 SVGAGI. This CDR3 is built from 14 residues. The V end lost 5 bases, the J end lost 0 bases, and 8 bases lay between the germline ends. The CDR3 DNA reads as TGTGCCAGCAGTGCAGGGGTCTCCTACAATGAGCAGTTCTTC. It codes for CASSAGVSYNEQFF.

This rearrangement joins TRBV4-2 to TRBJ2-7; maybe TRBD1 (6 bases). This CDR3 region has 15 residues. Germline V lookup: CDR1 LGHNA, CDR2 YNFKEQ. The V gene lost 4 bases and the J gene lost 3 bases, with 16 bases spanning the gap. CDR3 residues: CASSLGGFQDYEQYF. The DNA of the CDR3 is TGTGCCAGCAGCCTAGGGGGTTTCCAGGACTACGAGCAGTACTTC.

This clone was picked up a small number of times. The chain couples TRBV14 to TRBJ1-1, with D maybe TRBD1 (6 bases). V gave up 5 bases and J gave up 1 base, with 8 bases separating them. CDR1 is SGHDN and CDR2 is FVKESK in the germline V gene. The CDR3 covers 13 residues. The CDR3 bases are TGTGCCAGCAGCATACAGGGGAACACTGAAGCTTTCTTT. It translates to CASSIQGNTEAFF.

In nucleotides, the CDR3 is TGTGCCAGCAGTGATTTTGCGGCCCCGAAATCCTACGAGCAGTACTTC. It specifies CASSDFAAPKSYEQYF. The rearrangement joins TRBV2 to TRBJ2-7; D uncertain. Germline CDR1 reads SNHLY; CDR2 reads FYNNEI. This CDR3 is 16 amino acids long. Trimming left V 3 bases short and J 1 base short, with 16 bases between. Looking up the rest from reference TRBV2 and TRBJ2-7 gives the full variable domain: EPEVTQTPSHQVTQMGQEVILRCVPISNHLYFYWYRQILGQKVEFLVSFYNNEISEKSEIFDDQFSVERPDGSNFTLKIRSTKLEDSAMYFCASSDFAAPKSYEQYFGPGTRLTVT.

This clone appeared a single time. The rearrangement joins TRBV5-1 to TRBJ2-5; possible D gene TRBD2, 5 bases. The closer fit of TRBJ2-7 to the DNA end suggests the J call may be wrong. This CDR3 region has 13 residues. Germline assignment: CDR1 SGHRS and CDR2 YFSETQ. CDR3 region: CASSLFPGYEQYF. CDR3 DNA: TGCGCCAGCAGCTTGTTTCCGGGGTACGAGCAGTACTTC.

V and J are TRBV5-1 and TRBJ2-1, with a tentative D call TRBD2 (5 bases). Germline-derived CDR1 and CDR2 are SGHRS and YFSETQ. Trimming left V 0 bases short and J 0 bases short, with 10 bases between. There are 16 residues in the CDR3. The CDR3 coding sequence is TGCGCCAGCAGCTTGGGGCGGAGGAGCTCCTACAATGAGCAGTTCTTC. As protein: CASSLGRRSSYNEQFF.

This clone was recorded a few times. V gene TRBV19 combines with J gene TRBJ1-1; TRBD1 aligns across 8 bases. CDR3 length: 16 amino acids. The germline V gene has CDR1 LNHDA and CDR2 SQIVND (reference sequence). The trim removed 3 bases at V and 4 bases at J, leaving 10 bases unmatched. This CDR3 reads CASSMETGALGTEAFF. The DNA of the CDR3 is TGTGCCAGTAGTATGGAGACAGGGGCTTTGGGCACTGAAGCTTTCTTT.

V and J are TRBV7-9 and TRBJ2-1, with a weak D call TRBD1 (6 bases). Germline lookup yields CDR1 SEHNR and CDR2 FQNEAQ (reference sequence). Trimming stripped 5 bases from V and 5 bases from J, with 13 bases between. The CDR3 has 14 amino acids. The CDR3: CASSRGGADNEQFF. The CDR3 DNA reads TGTGCCAGCAGCCGAGGGGGAGCGGACAATGAGCAGTTCTTC.

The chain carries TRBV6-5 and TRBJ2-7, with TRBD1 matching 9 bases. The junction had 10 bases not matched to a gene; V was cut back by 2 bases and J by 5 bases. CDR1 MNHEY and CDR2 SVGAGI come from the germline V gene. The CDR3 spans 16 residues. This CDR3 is CASSYLPAGTGNEQYF. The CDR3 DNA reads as TGTGCCAGCAGTTACCTACCGGCCGGGACAGGGAACGAGCAGTACTTC.

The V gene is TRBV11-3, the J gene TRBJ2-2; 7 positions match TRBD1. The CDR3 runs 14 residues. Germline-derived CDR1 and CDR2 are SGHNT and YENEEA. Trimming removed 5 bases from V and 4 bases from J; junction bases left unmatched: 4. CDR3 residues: CASSQQGSTGELFF. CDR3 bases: TGTGCCAGCAGCCAACAGGGGAGCACCGGGGAGCTGTTTTTT.

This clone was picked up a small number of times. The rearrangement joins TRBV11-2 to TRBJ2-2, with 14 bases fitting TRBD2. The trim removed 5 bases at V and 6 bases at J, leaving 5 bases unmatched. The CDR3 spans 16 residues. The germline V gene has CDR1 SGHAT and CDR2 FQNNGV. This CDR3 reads CASSPGLAGVAGELFF. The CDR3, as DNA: TGTGCCAGCAGCCCGGGACTAGCGGGAGTCGCCGGGGAGCTGTTTTTT.

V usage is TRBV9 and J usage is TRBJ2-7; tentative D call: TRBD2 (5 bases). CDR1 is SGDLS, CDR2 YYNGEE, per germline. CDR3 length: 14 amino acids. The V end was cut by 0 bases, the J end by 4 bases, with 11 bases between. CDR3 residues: CASSVGGNQYEQYF. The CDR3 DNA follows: TGTGCCAGCAGCGTAGGAGGGAATCAGTACGAGCAGTACTTC.

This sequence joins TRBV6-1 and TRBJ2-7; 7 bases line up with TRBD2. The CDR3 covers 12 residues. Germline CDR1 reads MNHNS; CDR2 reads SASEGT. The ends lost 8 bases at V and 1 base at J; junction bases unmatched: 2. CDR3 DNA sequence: TGTGCCAGCGGGGGGGGATCCTACGAGCAGTACTTC. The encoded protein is CASGGGSYEQYF.

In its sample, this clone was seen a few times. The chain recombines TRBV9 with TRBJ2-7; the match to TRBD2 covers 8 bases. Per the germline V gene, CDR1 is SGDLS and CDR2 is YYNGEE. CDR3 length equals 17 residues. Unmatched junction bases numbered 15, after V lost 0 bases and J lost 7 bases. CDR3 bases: TGTGCCAGCAGCGTAGATCTCACTAGCGGACTATTAGGGGAGCAGTACTTC. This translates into CASSVDLTSGLLGEQYF.

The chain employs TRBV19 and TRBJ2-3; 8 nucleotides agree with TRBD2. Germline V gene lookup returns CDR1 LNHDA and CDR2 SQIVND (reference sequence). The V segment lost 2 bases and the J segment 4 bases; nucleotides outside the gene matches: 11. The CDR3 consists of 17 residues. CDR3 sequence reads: CASSINGAGGPPDTQYF. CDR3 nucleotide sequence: TGTGCCAGTAGTATAAATGGGGCGGGAGGCCCCCCAGATACGCAGTATTTT.

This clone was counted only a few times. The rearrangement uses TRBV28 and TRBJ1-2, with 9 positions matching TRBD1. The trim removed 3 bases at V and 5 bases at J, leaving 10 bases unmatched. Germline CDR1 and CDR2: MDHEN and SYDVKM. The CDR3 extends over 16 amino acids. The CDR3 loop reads CASSFPGTGTSYGYTF. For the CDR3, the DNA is TGTGCCAGCAGTTTCCCAGGGACAGGGACCAGTTATGGCTACACCTTC.

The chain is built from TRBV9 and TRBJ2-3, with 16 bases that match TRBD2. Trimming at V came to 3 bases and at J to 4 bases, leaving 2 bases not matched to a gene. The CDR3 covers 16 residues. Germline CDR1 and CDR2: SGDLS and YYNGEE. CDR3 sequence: CASSEGLAGGSDTQYF. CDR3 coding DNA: TGTGCCAGCAGCGAGGGACTAGCGGGAGGGTCAGATACGCAGTATTTT.

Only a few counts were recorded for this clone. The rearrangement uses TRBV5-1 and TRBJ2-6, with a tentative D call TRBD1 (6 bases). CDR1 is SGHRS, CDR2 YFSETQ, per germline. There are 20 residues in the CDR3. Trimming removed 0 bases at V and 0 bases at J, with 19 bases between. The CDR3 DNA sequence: TGCGCCAGCAGCTTGGACGCGCACGGCCCGACAGGCTCTGGGGCCAACGTCCTGACTTTC. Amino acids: CASSLDAHGPTGSGANVLTF.

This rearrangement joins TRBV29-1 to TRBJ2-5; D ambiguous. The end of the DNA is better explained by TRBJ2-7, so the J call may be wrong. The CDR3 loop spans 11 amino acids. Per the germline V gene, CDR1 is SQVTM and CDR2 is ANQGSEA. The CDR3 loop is CSVRYSYEQYF. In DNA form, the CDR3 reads TGCAGCGTTAGGTACAGCTACGAGCAGTACTTC.

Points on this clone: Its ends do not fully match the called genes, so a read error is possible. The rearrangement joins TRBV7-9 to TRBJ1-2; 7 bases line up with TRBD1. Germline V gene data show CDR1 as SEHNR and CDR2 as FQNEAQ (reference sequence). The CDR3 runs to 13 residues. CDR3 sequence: CSSSPYDRAGYTF. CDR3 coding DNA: TGTTCCAGCAGCCCCTACGACAGGGCAGGCTACACCTTC. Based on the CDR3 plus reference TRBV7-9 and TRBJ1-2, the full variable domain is DTGVSQNPRHKITKRGQNVTFRCDPISEHNRLYWYRQTLGQGPEFLTYFQNEAQLEKSRLLSDRFSAERPKGSFSTLEIQRTEQGDSAMYLCSSSPYDRAGYTFGSGTRLTVV.

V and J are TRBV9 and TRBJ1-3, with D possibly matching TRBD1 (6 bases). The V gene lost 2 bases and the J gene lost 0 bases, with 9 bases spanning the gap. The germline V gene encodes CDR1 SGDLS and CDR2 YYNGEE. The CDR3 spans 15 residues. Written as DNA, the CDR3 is TGTGCCAGCAGCGTGGGGGCCAGCTCTGGAAACACCATATATTTT. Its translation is CASSVGASSGNTIYF.

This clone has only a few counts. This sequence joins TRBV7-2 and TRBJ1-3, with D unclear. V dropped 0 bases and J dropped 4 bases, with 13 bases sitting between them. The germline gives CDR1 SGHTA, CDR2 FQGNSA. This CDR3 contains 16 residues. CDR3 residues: CASSLARGVIGNTIYF. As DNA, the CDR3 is TGTGCCAGCAGCTTAGCGCGAGGAGTTATCGGAAACACCATATATTTT. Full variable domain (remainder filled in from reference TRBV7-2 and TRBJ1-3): GAGVSQSPSNKVTEKGKDVELRCDPISGHTALYWYRQSLGQGLEFLIYFQGNSAPDKSGLPSDRFSAERTGGSVSTLTIQRTQQEDSAVYLCASSLARGVIGNTIYFGEGSWLTVV.

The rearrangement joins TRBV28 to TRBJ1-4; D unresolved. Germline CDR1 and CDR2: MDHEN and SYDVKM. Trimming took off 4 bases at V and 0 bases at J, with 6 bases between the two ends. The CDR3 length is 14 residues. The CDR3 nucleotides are TGTGCCAGCAGTTCGATAGCAACTAATGAAAAACTGTTTTTT. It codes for CASSSIATNEKLFF. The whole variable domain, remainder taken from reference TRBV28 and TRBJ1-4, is DVKVTQSSRYLVKRTGEKVFLECVQDMDHENMFWYRQDPGLGLRLIYFSYDVKMKEKGDIPEGYSVSREKKERFSLILESASTNQTSMYLCASSSIATNEKLFFGSGTQLSVL.

The CDR3 loop is CASSLAQGRSNEKLFF. The CDR3 DNA follows: TGTGCCAGCAGCTTAGCACAGGGAAGGTCTAATGAAAAACTGTTTTTT. The rearrangement uses TRBV13 and TRBJ1-4, with a possible D match to TRBD1 (6 bases). The CDR3 extends over 16 amino acids. Trimming pared 1 base from V and 3 bases from J, leaving 12 bases between. Germline CDR1 and CDR2: PRHDT and FYEKMQ (reference sequence).

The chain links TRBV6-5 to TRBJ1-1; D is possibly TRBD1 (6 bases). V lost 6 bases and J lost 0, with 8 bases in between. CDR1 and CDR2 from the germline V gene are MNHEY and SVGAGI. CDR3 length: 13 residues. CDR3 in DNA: TGTGCCAGCAGAGGACAGTTGAACACTGAAGCTTTCTTT. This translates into CASRGQLNTEAFF.

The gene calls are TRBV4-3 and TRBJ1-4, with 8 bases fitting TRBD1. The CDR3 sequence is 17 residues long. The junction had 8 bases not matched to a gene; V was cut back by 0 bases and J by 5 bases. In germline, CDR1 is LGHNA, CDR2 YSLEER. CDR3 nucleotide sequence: TGCGCCAGCAGCCAAGAGTCAACGACAGGGGAAAATGAAAAACTGTTTTTT. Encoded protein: CASSQESTTGENEKLFF.

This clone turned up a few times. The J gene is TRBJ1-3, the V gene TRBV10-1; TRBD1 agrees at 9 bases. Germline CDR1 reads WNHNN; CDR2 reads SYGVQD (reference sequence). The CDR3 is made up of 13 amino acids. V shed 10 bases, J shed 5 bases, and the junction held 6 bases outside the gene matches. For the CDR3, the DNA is TGCGCCACCCCGGGACAGGGAAGAAACACCATATATTTT. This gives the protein CATPGQGRNTIYF.

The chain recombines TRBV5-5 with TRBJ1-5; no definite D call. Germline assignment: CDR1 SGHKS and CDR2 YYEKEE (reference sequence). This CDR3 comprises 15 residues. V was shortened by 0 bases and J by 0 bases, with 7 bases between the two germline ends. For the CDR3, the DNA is TGTGCCAGCAGCTTGGCCCCAATTAGCAATCAGCCCCAGCATTTT. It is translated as CASSLAPISNQPQHF.

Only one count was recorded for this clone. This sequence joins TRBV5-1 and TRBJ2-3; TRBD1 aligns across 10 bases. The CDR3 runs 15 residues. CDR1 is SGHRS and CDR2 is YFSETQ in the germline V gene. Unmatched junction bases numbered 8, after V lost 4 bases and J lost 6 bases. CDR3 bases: TGCGCCAGCAGCCAGGGACAGGGGTTGTGGGATACGCAGTATTTT. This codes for CASSQGQGLWDTQYF.

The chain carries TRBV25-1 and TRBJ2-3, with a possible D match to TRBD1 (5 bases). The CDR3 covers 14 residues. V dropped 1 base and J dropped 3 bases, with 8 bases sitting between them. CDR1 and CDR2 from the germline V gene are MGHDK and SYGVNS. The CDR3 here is CASSEFKGTDTQYF. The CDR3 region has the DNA TGTGCCAGCAGTGAATTCAAGGGGACAGATACGCAGTATTTT.

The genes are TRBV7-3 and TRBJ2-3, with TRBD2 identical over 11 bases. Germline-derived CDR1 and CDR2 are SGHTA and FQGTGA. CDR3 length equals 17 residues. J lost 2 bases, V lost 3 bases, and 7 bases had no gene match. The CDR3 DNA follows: TGTGCCAGCAGCTTGGGGCTAGCGGGGGGAATCACAGATACGCAGTATTTT. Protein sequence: CASSLGLAGGITDTQYF.